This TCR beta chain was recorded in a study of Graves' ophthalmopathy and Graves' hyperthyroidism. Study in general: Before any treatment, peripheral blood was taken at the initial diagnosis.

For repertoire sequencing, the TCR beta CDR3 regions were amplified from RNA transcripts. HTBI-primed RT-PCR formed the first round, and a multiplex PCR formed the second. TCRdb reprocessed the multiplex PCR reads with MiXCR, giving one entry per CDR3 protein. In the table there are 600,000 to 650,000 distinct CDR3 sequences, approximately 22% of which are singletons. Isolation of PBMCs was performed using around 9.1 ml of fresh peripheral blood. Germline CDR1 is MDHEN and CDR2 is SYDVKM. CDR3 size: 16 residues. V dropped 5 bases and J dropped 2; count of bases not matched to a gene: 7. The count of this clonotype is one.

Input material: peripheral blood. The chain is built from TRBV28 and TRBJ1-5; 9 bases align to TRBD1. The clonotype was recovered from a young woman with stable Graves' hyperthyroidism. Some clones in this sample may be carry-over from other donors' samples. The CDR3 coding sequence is TGTGCCAGCAGTGCGACAGGGGGTAGCGGCAATCAGCCCCAGCATTTT. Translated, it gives CASSATGGSGNQPQHF.